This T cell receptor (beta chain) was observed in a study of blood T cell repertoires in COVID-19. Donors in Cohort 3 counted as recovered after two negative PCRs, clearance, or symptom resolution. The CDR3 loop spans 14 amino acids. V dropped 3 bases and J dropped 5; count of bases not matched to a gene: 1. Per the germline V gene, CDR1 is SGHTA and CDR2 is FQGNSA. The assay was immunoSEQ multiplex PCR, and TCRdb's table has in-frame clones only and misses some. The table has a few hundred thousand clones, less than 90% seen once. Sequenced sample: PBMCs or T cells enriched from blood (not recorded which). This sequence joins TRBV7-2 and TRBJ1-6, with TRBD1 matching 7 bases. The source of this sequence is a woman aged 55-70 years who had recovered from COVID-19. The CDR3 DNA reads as TGTGCCAGCAGCTTTCAGGGGGATAATTCACCCCTCCACTTT. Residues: CASSFQGDNSPLHF.